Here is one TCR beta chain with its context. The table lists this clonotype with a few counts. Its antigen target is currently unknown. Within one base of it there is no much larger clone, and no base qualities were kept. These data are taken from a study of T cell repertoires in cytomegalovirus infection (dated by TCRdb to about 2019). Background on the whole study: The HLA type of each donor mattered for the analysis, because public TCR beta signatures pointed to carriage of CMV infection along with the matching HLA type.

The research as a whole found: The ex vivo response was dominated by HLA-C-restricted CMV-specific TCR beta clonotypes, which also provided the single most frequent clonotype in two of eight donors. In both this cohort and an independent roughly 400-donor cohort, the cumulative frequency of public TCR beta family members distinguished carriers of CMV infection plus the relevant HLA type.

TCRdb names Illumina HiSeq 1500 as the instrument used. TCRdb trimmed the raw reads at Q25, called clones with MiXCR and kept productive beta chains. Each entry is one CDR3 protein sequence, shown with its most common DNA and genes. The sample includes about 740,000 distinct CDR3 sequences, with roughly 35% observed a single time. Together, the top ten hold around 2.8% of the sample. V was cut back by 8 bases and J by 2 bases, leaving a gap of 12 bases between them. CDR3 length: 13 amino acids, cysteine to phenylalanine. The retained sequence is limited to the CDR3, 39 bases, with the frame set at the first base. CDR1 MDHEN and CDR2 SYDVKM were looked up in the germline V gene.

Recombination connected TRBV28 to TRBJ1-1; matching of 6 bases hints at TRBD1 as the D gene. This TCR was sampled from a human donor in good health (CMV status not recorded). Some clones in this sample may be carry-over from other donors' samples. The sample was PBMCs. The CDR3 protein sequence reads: CASVAGENTEAFF. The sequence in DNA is TGTGCCAGCGTTGCAGGGGAAAACACTGAAGCTTTCTTT.